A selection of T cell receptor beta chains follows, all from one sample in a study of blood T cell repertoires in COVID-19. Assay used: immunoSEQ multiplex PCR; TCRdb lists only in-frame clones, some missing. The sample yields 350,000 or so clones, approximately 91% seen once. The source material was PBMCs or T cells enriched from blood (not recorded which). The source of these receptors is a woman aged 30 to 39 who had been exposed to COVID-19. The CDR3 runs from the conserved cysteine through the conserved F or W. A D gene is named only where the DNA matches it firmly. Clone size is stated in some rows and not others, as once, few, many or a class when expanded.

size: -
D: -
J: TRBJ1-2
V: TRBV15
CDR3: CATSREQTAYGYTF
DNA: TGTGCCACCAGCAGAGAACAGACGGCCTATGGCTACACCTTC

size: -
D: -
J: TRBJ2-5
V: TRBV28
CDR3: CASIVRGGETQYF
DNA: TGTGCCAGCATCGTAAGGGGCGGTGAGACCCAGTACTTC

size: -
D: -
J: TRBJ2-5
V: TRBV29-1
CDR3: CSAGRSAGALQETQYF
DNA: TGCAGCGCTGGGCGATCGGCAGGGGCGCTCCAAGAGACCCAGTACTTC

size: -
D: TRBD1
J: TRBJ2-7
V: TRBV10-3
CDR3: CAISDWTGLSYEQYF
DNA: TGTGCCATCAGTGATTGGACAGGCCTTTCCTACGAGCAGTACTTC

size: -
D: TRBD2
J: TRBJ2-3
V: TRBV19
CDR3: CASSINSLAGPTDTQYF
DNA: TGTGCCAGTAGTATAAATTCCCTAGCGGGTCCCACAGATACGCAGTATTTT

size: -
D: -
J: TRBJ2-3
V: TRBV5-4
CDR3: CASSLDGTPNSDTQYF
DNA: TGTGCCAGCAGCTTGGACGGGACACCGAACTCAGATACGCAGTATTTT

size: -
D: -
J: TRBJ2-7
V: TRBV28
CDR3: CASSPEVHEQYF
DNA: TGTGCCAGCAGCCCGGAGGTCCACGAGCAGTACTTC

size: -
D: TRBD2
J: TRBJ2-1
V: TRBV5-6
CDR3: CASSEGTSEINEQFF
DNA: TGTGCCAGCAGCGAAGGGACTAGCGAGATCAATGAGCAGTTCTTC

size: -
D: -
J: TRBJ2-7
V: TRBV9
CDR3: CASSASSGTGYEQYF
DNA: TGTGCCAGCAGCGCCTCTTCGGGTACGGGTTACGAGCAGTACTTC

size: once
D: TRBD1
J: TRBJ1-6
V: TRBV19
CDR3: CASSTPDRRNSPLHF
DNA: TGTGCCAGTAGTACCCCGGACAGGAGGAATTCACCCCTCCACTTT

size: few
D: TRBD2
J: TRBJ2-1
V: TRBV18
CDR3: CASSPTLAGDNEQFF
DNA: TGTGCCAGCTCACCAACGCTAGCGGGGGACAATGAGCAGTTCTTC

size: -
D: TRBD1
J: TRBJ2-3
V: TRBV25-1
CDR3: CASSDQGQGDSDTQYF
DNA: TGTGCCAGCAGTGACCAGGGACAGGGGGATTCAGATACGCAGTATTTT

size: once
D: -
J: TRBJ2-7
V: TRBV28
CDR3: CASSRGPGDPYEQYF
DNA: TGTGCCAGCAGCCGTGGACCGGGGGACCCCTACGAGCAGTACTTC

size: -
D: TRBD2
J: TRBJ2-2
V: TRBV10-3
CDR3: CAIKGVREGLTGELFF
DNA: TGTGCCATCAAGGGCGTGCGGGAGGGTCTCACCGGGGAGCTGTTTTTT

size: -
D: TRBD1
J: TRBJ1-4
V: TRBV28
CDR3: CASSSGQGVNEKLFF
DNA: TGTGCCAGCAGTTCGGGACAGGGAGTTAATGAAAAACTGTTTTTT

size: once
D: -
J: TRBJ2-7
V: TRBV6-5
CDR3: CASSYTGSLSYEQYF
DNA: TGTGCCAGCAGTTACACAGGGTCCCTCTCCTACGAGCAGTACTTC

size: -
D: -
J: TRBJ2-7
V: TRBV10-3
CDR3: CAITRQQYHGEQYF
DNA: TGTGCCATCACCCGGCAACAGTATCATGGCGAGCAGTACTTC

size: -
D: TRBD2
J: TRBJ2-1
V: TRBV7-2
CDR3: CASSTPSGGRAYNEQFF
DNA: TGTGCCAGCAGCACCCCGAGTGGGGGGAGGGCCTACAATGAGCAGTTCTTC

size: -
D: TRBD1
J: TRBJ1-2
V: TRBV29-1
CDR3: CSVSGTDNYGYTF
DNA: TGCAGCGTGTCCGGGACAGATAACTATGGCTACACCTTC

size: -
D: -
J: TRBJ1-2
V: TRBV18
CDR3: CASSPETGPYGYTF
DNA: TGTGCCAGCTCACCAGAGACAGGCCCCTATGGCTACACCTTC

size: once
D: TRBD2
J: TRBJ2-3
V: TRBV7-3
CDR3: CASSSSGRAGDTQYF
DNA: TGTGCCAGCAGCTCTAGCGGGAGGGCGGGGGATACGCAGTATTTT

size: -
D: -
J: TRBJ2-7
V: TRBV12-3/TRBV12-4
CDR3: CASSRSSYEQYF
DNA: TGTGCCAGCAGTCGGAGCTCCTACGAGCAGTACTTC

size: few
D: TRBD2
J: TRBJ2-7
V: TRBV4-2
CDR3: CASSQEQTSGGAYEQYF
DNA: TGTGCCAGCAGCCAAGAACAAACTAGCGGGGGAGCCTACGAGCAGTACTTC

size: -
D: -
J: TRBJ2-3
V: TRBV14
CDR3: CASSHATWRLGADTQYF
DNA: TGTGCCAGCAGCCACGCTACATGGCGGCTCGGGGCAGATACGCAGTATTTT

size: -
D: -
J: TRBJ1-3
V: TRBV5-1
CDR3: CASSLEGSYGNTIYF
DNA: TGCGCCAGCAGCTTGGAAGGGAGTTATGGAAACACCATATATTTT

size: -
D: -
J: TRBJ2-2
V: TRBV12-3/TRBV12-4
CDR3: CASRTVTPGELFF
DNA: TGTGCCAGCAGAACCGTCACTCCCGGGGAGCTGTTTTTT

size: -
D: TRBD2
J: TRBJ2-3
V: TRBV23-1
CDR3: CASSPGLAGRTDTQYF
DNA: TGCGCCAGCAGCCCCGGACTAGCGGGACGCACAGATACGCAGTATTTT

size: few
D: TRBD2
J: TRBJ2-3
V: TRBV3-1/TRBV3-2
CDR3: CASSQVSGIESDTQYF
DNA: TGTGCCAGCAGCCAAGTTAGCGGGATTGAATCTGATACGCAGTATTTT

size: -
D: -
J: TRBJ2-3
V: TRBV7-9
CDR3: CASSPGHGTDTQYF
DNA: TGTGCCAGCAGCCCCGGACATGGCACAGATACGCAGTATTTT

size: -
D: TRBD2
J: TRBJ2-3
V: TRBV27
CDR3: CASIDLGRLAGGGGTQYF
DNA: TGTGCCAGCATTGATTTGGGTCGGCTAGCGGGAGGCGGGGGTACGCAGTATTTT

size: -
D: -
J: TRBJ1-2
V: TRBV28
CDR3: CASSFGPLMKTNYGYTF
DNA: TGTGCCAGCAGTTTTGGTCCCCTAATGAAGACTAACTATGGCTACACCTTC

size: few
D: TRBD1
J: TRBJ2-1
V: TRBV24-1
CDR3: CATSDLGQGVTEQFF
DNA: TGTGCCACCAGTGATCTGGGACAGGGGGTGACTGAGCAGTTCTTC

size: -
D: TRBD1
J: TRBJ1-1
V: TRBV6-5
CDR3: CASTLTGDTEAFF
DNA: TGTGCCAGCACCCTGACAGGGGACACTGAAGCTTTCTTT

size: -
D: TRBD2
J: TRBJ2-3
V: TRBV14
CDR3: CASSQVRTSGRTDTQYF
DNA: TGTGCCAGCAGCCAGGTTCGGACTAGCGGTCGCACAGATACGCAGTATTTT

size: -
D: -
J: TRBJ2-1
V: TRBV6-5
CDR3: CASSRGSNEQFF
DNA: TGTGCCAGCAGTCGGGGTTCCAATGAGCAGTTCTTC

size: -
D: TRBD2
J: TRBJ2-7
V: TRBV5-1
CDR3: CASSIGTSGRINEQYF
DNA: TGCGCCAGCAGCATCGGGACTAGCGGGAGAATCAACGAGCAGTACTTC

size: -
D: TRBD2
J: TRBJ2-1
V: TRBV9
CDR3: CASSVELAEYNEQFF
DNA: TGTGCCAGCAGCGTAGAACTAGCGGAGTACAATGAGCAGTTCTTC

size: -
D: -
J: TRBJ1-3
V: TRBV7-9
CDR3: CASSPHISGNTIYF
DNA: TGTGCCAGCAGCCCTCACATCTCTGGAAACACCATATATTTT

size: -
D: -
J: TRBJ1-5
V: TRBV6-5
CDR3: CASSYGGYGNQPQHF
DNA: TGTGCCAGCAGTTACGGGGGGTACGGCAATCAGCCCCAGCATTTT

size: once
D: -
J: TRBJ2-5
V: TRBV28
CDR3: CASSVVPSEETQYF
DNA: TGTGCCAGCAGCGTCGTCCCTAGCGAAGAGACCCAGTACTTC

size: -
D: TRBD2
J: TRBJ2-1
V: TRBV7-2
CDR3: CASSRSGSGYNEQFF
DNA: TGTGCCAGCAGTCGAAGCGGGAGTGGGTACAATGAGCAGTTCTTC

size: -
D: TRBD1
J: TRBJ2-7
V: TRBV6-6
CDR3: CASSYTGQGANYEQYF
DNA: TGTGCCAGCAGTTACACTGGACAGGGGGCTAACTACGAGCAGTACTTC

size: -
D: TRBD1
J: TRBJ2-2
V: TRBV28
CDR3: CASSPPGGTGTGELFF
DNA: TGTGCCAGCAGTCCCCCTGGGGGGACAGGGACCGGGGAGCTGTTTTTT

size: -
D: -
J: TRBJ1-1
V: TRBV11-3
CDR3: CASSPVGRTTTEAFF
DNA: TGTGCCAGCAGCCCAGTCGGGCGGACAACGACTGAAGCTTTCTTT

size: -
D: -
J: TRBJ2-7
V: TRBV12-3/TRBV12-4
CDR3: CASSLHYEQYF
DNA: TGTGCCAGCAGTTTACACTACGAGCAGTACTTC

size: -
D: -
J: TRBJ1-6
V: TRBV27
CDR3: CASSLGQSSYNSPLHF
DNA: TGTGCCAGCAGTTTAGGACAAAGCTCCTATAATTCACCCCTCCACTTT

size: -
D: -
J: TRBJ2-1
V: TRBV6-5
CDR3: CASRSPGISVNEQFF
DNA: TGTGCCAGCAGGTCACCAGGGATTTCAGTCAATGAGCAGTTCTTC

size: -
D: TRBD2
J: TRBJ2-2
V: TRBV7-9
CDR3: CASSWAGTSRSNTGELFF
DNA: TGTGCCAGCAGCTGGGCCGGGACTAGCAGATCGAACACCGGGGAGCTGTTTTTT

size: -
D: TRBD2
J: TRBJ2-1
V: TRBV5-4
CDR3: CASSFDGLAAHNEQFF
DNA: TGTGCCAGCAGCTTTGATGGACTAGCGGCCCACAATGAGCAGTTCTTC

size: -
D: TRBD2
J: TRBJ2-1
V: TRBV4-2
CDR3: CASSHRSGSYNEQFF
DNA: TGTGCCAGCAGTCACAGGAGCGGGAGTTACAATGAGCAGTTCTTC

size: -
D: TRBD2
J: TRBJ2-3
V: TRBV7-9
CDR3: CASSQLAAEGTQYF
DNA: TGTGCCAGCAGCCAACTAGCGGCGGAAGGTACGCAGTATTTT

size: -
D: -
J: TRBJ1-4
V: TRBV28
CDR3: CASSFRGLGQSGEKLFF
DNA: TGTGCCAGCAGTTTCAGGGGCCTGGGGCAGTCTGGGGAAAAACTGTTTTTT

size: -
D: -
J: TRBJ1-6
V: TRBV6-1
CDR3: CASSEMGGVRALHF
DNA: TGTGCCAGCAGTGAAATGGGGGGGGTGAGAGCCCTCCACTTT

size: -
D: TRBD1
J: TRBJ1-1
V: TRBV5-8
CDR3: CASSAQGQGNTEAFF
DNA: TGTGCCAGCAGCGCCCAGGGACAGGGGAACACTGAAGCTTTCTTT

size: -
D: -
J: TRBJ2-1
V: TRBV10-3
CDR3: CAMRGSSYNEQFF
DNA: TGTGCCATGAGGGGGAGCTCCTACAATGAGCAGTTCTTC

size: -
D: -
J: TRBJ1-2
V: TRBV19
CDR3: CASRRGGPYGYTF
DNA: TGTGCCAGTAGGAGGGGAGGCCCCTATGGCTACACCTTC

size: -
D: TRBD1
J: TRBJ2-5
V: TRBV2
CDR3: CASRPGQVGETQYF
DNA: TGTGCCAGCAGGCCGGGACAGGTGGGGGAGACCCAGTACTTC

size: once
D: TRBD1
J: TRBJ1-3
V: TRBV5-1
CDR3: CASQIGGTSGNTIYF
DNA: TGCGCCAGTCAGATAGGGGGCACTTCTGGAAACACCATATATTTT

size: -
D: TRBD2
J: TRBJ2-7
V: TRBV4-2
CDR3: CASSQESSGSLYEQYF
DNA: TGTGCCAGCAGCCAAGAGTCTAGCGGGAGTCTTTACGAGCAGTACTTC